A single T cell receptor beta chain is shown here with its context. The assay was immunoSEQ multiplex PCR, and TCRdb's table has in-frame clones only and misses some. This sample has approximately 250,000 clones, with about 86% found just once. The sample comes from a study of blood T cell repertoires in COVID-19. CDR3 length: 13 amino acids. CDR1 is MNHEY and CDR2 is SVGAGI in the germline V gene. V was shortened by 7 bases and J by 7 bases, with 15 bases between the two germline ends. The sequence came from a man aged 25 to 40 with acute COVID-19. V is TRBV6-5 and J is TRBJ2-3; possibly TRBD1 for D (6 bases). Specimen: PBMCs or T cells enriched from blood (not recorded which). CDR3 sequence reads: CASKTGQRNTQYF. CDR3 in DNA: TGTGCCAGCAAGACCGGACAGCGTAATACGCAGTATTTT.